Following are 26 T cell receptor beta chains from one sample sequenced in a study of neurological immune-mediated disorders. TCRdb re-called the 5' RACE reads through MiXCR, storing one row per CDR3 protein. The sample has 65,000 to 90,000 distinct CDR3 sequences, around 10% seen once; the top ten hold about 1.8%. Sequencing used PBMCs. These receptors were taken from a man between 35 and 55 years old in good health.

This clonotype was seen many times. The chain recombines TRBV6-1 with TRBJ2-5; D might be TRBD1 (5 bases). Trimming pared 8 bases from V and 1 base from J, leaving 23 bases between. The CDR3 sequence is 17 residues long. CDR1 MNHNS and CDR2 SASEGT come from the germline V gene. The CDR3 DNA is TGTGCCAGCCCTAACCGCCCGGCCAGCACAGGCCAAGAGACCCAGTACTTC. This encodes CASPNRPASTGQETQYF.

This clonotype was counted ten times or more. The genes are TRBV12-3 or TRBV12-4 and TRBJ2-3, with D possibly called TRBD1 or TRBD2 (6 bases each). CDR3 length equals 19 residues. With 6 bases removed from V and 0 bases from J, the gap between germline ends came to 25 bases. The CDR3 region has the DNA TGTGCCAGCAGGCGAGGGGGGCTAGGGGCAGCGGTTAGCACAGATACGCAGTATTTT. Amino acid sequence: CASRRGGLGAAVSTDTQYF.

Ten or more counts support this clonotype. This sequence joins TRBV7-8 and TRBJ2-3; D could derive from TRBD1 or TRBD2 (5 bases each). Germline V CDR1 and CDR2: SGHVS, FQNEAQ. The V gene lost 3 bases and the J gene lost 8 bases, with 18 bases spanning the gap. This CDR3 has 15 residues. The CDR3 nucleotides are TGTGCCAGCAGCTTGTTGGACACGGTTGGGGGTACGCAGTATTTT. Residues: CASSLLDTVGGTQYF.

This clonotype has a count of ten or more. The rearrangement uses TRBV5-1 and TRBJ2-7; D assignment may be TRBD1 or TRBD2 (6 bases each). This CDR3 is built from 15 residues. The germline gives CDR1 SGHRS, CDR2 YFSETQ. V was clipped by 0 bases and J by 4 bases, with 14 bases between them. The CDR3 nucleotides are TGCGCCAGCAGCTTGGAGGGGGGAGGTCTTTACGAGCAGTACTTC. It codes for CASSLEGGGLYEQYF.

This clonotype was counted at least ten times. The CDR3 region has the DNA TGCGCCAGCAGCTTGGACGGGACTAAAGAGACCCAGTACTTC. Its protein product is CASSLDGTKETQYF. The V call is TRBV5-1, the J call TRBJ2-5; TRBD2 agrees at 7 bases. The CDR3 is 14 amino acids. CDR1 and CDR2 (germline): SGHRS, YFSETQ. V lost 0 bases, J lost 3 bases, and 2 bases stayed unmatched.

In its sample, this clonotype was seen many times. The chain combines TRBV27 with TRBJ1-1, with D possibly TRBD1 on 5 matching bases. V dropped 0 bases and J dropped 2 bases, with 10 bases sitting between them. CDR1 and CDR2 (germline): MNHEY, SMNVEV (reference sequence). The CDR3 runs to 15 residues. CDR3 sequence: CASSLSGTVNTEAFF. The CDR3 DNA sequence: TGTGCCAGCAGTTTATCGGGGACGGTCAACACTGAAGCTTTCTTT.

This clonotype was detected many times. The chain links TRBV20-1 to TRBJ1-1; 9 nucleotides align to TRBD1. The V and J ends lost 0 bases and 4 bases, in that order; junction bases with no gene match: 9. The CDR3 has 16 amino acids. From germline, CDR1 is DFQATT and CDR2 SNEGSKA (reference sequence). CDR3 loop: CSARDQGRQGGTEAFF. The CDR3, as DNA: TGCAGTGCTAGAGATCAAGGCCGACAGGGGGGCACTGAAGCTTTCTTT.

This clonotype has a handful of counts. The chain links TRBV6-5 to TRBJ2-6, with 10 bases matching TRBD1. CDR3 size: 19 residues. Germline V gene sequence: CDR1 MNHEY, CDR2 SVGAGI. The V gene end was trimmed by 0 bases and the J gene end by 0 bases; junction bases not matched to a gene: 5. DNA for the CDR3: TGTGCCAGCAGTTACTCAGCCGGGACAGGGGACTCTGGGGCCAACGTCCTGACTTTC. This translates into CASSYSAGTGDSGANVLTF.

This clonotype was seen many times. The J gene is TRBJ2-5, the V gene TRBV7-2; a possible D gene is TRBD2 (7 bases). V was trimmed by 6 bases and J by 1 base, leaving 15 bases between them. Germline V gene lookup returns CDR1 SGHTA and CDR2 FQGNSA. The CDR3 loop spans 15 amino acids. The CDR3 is CASSRGGELQETQYF. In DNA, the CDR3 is TGTGCCAGCAGTAGGGGGGGAGAACTCCAAGAGACCCAGTACTTC.

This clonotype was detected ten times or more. Here the CDR3 reads CSANRGLAKNIQYF. CDR3 coding DNA: TGCAGTGCTAACAGAGGGCTAGCCAAAAACATTCAGTACTTC. J is TRBJ2-4 and V is TRBV20-1, with a weak D call TRBD2 (5 bases). Trimming left V 4 bases short and J 0 bases short, with 10 bases between. Looked up from germline, CDR1 is DFQATT and CDR2 is SNEGSKA (reference sequence). This CDR3 contains 14 residues.

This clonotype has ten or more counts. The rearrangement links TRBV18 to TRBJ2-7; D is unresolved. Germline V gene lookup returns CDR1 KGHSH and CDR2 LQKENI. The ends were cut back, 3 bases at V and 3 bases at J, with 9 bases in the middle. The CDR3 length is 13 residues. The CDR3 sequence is CASSPSHIYEQYF. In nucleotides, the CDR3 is TGTGCCAGCTCACCCTCTCATATCTACGAGCAGTACTTC.

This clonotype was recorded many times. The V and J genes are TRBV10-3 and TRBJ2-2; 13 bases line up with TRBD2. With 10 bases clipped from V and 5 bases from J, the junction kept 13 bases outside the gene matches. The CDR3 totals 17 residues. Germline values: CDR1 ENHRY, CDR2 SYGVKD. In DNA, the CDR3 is TGTGCCACCGGCCCACTAGCGGGAGGGCCGGGGACCGGGGAGCTGTTTTTT. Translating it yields CATGPLAGGPGTGELFF.

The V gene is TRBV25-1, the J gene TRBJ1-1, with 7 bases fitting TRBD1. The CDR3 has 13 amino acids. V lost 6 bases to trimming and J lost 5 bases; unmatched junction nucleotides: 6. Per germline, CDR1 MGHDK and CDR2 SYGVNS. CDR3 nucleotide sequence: TGTGCCAGCAGCCGGGACAGACTAACTGAAGCTTTCTTT. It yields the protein CASSRDRLTEAFF.

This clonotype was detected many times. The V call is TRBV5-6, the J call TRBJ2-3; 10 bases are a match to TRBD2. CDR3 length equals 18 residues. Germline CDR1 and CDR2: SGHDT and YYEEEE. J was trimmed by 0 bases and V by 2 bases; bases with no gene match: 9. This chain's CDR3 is CASSFRSSGGTSTDTQYF. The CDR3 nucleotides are TGTGCCAGCAGCTTTCGGTCTAGCGGGGGTACTAGCACAGATACGCAGTATTTT.

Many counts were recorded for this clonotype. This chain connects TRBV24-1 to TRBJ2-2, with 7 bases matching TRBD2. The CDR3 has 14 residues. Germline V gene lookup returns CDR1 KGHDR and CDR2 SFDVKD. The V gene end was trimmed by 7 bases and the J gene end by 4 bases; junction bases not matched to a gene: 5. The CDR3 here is CATSSGTPTGELFF. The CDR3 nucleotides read TGTGCCACCAGCAGCGGGACTCCCACCGGGGAGCTGTTTTTT.

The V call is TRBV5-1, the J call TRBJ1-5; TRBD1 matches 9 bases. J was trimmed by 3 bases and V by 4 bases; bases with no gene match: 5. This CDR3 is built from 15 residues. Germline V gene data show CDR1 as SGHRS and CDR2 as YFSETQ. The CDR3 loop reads CASSATGGVNQPQHF. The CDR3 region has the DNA TGCGCCAGCAGCGCGACAGGGGGTGTCAATCAGCCCCAGCATTTT.

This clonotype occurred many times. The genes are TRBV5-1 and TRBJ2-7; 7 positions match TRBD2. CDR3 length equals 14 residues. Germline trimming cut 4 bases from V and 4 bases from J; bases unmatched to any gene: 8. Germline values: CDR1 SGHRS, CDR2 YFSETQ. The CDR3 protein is CASSHRLASYEQYF. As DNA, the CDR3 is TGCGCCAGCAGCCACAGACTAGCCTCGTACGAGCAGTACTTC. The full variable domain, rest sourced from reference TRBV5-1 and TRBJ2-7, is KAGVTQTPRYLIKTRGQQVTLSCSPISGHRSVSWYQQTPGQGLQFLFEYFSETQRNKGNFPGRFSGRQFSNSRSEMNVSTLELGDSALYLCASSHRLASYEQYFGPGTRLTVT.

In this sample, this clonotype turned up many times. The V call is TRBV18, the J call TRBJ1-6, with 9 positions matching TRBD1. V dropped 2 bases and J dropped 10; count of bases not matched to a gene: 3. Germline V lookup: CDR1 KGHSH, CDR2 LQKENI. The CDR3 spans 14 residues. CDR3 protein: CASSPDRGYSPLHF. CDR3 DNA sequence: TGTGCCAGCTCACCAGACAGGGGGTACTCACCCCTCCACTTT.

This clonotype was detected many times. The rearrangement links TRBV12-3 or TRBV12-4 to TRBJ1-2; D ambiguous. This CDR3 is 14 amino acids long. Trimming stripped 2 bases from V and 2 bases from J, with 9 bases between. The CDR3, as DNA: TGTGCCAGCAGTTTACGGGGTATGAACTATGGCTACACCTTC. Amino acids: CASSLRGMNYGYTF.

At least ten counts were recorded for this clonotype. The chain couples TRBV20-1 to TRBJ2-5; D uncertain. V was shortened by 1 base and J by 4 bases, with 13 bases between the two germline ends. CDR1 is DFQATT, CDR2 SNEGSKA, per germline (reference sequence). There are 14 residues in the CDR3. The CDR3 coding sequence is TGCAGTGCTAGAGCGGGTGGCGTGGGAGAGACCCAGTACTTC. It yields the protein CSARAGGVGETQYF.

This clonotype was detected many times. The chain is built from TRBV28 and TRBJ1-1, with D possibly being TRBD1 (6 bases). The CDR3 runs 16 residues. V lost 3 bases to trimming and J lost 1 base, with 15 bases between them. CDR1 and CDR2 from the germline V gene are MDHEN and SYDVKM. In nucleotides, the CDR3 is TGTGCCAGCAGTTTCCGGACAGTCGGAAAGAACACTGAAGCTTTCTTT. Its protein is CASSFRTVGKNTEAFF.

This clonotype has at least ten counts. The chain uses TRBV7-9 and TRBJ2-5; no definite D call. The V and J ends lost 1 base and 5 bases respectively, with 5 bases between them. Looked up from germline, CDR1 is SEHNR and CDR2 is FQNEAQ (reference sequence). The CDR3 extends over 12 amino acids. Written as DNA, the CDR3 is TGTGCCAGCAGCTTAGGGGCGGAGACCCAGTACTTC. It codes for CASSLGAETQYF. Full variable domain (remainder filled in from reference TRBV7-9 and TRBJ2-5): DTGVSQNPRHKITKRGQNVTFRCDPISEHNRLYWYRQTLGQGPEFLTYFQNEAQLEKSRLLSDRFSAERPKGSFSTLEIQRTEQGDSAMYLCASSLGAETQYFGPGTRLLVL.

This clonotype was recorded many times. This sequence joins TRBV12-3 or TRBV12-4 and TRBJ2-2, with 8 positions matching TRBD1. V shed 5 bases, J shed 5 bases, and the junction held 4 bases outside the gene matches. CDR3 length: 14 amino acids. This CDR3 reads CASSPTGGTGELFF. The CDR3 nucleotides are TGTGCCAGCAGTCCTACAGGGGGAACCGGGGAGCTGTTTTTT.

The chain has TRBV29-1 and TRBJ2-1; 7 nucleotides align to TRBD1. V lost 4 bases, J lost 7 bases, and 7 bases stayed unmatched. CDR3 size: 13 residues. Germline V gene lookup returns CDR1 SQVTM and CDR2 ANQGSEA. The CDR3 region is CSVVPQGVNEQFF. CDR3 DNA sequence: TGCAGCGTTGTTCCCCAGGGGGTGAATGAGCAGTTCTTC.

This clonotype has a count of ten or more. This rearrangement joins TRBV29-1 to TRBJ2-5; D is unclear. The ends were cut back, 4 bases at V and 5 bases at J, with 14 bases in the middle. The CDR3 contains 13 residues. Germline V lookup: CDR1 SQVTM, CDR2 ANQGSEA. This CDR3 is CSVVGSSRETQYF. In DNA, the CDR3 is TGCAGCGTTGTGGGCAGCTCGAGGGAGACCCAGTACTTC.

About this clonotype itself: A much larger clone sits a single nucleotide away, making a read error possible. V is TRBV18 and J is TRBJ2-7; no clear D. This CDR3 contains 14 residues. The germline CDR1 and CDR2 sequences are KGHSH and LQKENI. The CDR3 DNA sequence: TGTGCCAGCTCACCATCAGCCAGCCAATACGATCAGTACTTC. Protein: CASSPSASQYDQYF.